The 18 T cell receptor beta chains given below trace back to one sample, sequenced in a study of post-analysis software for immune sequencing data. Antigen specificity for these receptors is unknown. Notes on the study in general: About five TRBV segments, including TRBV5-6, TRBV5-1 and TRBV20-1, were more frequent in patients than controls.

Unique molecular identifiers were present in the TCR beta cDNA libraries. TCRdb reanalysed the PCR reads using MiXCR and keeps one entry per CDR3 protein. The sample lists under 200,000 distinct CDR3 sequences; 29% were seen once. What was sequenced was blood. Receptors originate from a girl aged 2-17 years with multiple sclerosis.

This clonotype was recorded many times. The chain has TRBV6-1 and TRBJ2-7; D unclear. The CDR3 runs 14 residues. CDR1 and CDR2 (germline): MNHNS, SASEGT. Trimming removed 2 bases from V and 0 bases from J, with 8 bases in between. CDR3 sequence (DNA): TGTGCCAGCAGTGAATATCCCAGCTCCTACGAGCAGTACTTC. Its translation: CASSEYPSSYEQYF.

This clonotype came up many times. The J gene is TRBJ2-3, the V gene TRBV7-2; D unresolved. CDR3 length equals 16 residues. V dropped 2 bases and J dropped 1 base, with 13 bases sitting between them. Germline values: CDR1 SGHTA, CDR2 FQGNSA. CDR3 residues: CASSLLGRVGTDTQYF. CDR3 DNA sequence: TGTGCCAGCAGCTTATTAGGGCGAGTAGGCACAGATACGCAGTATTTT.

Regarding this clonotype: A much larger clone differs from this one at a single base, so this may be a read error. The chain has TRBV29-1 and TRBJ2-1; 7 bases map to TRBD2. This CDR3 comprises 17 residues. Germline loops: CDR1 SQVTM, CDR2 ANQGSEA. The ends lost 3 bases at V and 4 bases at J; junction bases unmatched: 15. The CDR3 loop is CSVEGGDLGEVYNEQFF. The CDR3 DNA sequence: TGCAGCGTTGAGGGGGGGGATTTAGGGGAGGTGTACAATGAGCAGTTCTTC.

This clonotype turned up a few times. This sequence joins TRBV5-1 and TRBJ1-5, with D possibly matching TRBD1 (5 bases). The CDR3 loop spans 14 amino acids. CDR1 is SGHRS and CDR2 is YFSETQ in the germline V gene. V lost 0 bases and J lost 5, with 9 bases in between. CDR3 sequence: CASSLDRLDQPQHF. CDR3 nucleotide sequence: TGCGCCAGCAGCTTGGACAGGCTTGATCAGCCCCAGCATTTT.

This clonotype was seen more than once but under ten times. The chain couples TRBV28 to TRBJ2-7; 12 bases are shared with TRBD2. CDR3 length equals 15 residues. The germline V gene has CDR1 MDHEN and CDR2 SYDVKM. V gave up 6 bases and J gave up 6 bases; unmatched junction bases: 9. CDR3 nucleotide sequence: TGTGCCAGCAGAAAGTCTAGCGGGAGGGCCTTCGAGCAGTACTTC. It is translated as CASRKSSGRAFEQYF.

This clonotype was found a few times. V and J are TRBV28 and TRBJ2-1; D is unclear. CDR3 length equals 16 residues. The ends were cut back, 6 bases at V and 3 bases at J, with 18 bases in the middle. Germline CDR1 and CDR2: MDHEN and SYDVKM. The CDR3 reads CASSAPDHRNYNEQFF. CDR3 DNA sequence: TGTGCCAGCAGCGCTCCGGACCACAGAAACTACAATGAGCAGTTCTTC.

The V and J genes are TRBV20-1 and TRBJ1-1; 7 bases agree with TRBD1. CDR3 length: 15 amino acids. In germline, CDR1 is DFQATT, CDR2 SNEGSKA (reference sequence). Trimming cost V 3 bases and J 2 bases; bases outside gene matches: 9. CDR3 region: CSASEPRTGNTEAFF. The CDR3 DNA sequence: TGCAGTGCTAGCGAACCACGGACAGGTAACACTGAAGCTTTCTTT.

This clonotype appeared many times. The V and J genes are TRBV20-1 and TRBJ1-2; no definite D call. Germline V gives CDR1 DFQATT, CDR2 SNEGSKA (reference sequence). CDR3 length: 11 residues. CDR3 in DNA: TGCAACCCGACGGCCTCCTATGGCTACACCTTC. This gives the protein CNPTASYGYTF.

This clonotype was observed a few times. The rearrangement joins TRBV5-6 to TRBJ1-1; D ambiguous. Germline V gives CDR1 SGHDT, CDR2 YYEEEE. Trimming shortened V by 3 bases and J by 6 bases, and 12 bases separated the two germline ends. This CDR3 has 13 residues. The CDR3 DNA reads as TGTGCCAGCAGCTCCCATCAGGACGCTGAAGCTTTCTTT. This codes for CASSSHQDAEAFF. The complete variable domain, with remaining parts taken from reference TRBV5-6 and TRBJ1-1, reads DAGVTQSPTHLIKTRGQQVTLRCSPKSGHDTVSWYQQALGQGPQFIFQYYEEEERQRGNFPDRFSGHQFPNYSSELNVNALLLGDSALYLCASSSHQDAEAFFGQGTRLTVV.

A remark on this clonotype: No conserved phenylalanine or tryptophan ends this CDR3, so it is likely a read error. The rearrangement links TRBV3-1 to TRBJ2-1, with 11 bases aligning to TRBD2. This CDR3 contains 20 residues. With V trimmed by 4 bases and J by 1 base, 15 bases remained unmatched. The germline gives CDR1 LGHDT, CDR2 YNNKEL (reference sequence). DNA of the CDR3: TGTGCCAGCAGCCGTTTCCCCACTAGCGGGGGATCAGGGTCCTACAATGAGCAGTTCTTG. This sequence encodes CASSRFPTSGGSGSYNEQFL.

This clonotype has more than one count but fewer than ten. The CDR3 DNA is TGTGCCAGCAGCCAGGTGGACAGGGAAGGTCAGCCCCAGCATTTT. This translates into CASSQVDREGQPQHF. The chain employs TRBV4-2 and TRBJ1-5; 8 nucleotides agree with TRBD1. The ends lost 3 bases at V and 6 bases at J; junction bases unmatched: 7. CDR1 LGHNA and CDR2 YNFKEQ come from the germline V gene. This CDR3 spans 15 amino acids.

As concerns this clonotype: A read error may produce the germline difference seen at one junction end. V and J are TRBV12-3 or TRBV12-4 and TRBJ1-5; D uncertain. CDR3 size: 13 residues. The CDR3 nucleotides are TGTGCCAGCAGCCGCTTAGAGGGTCAGTCCCAGCATTTT. Encoded protein: CASSRLEGQSQHF.

This clonotype was seen a few times. The V gene is TRBV11-2, the J gene TRBJ2-3; D might be TRBD1 or TRBD2, each matching 6 bases. The CDR3 has 18 amino acids. Germline CDR1 reads SGHAT; CDR2 reads FQNNGV. The V end lost 6 bases, the J end lost 2 bases, and 24 bases lay between the germline ends. CDR3 nucleotide sequence: TGTGCCAGCAGGGACTCTTTTTCTTTGCGGGGACACACAGATACGCAGTATTTT. It is translated as CASRDSFSLRGHTDTQYF.

The genes are TRBV20-1 and TRBJ1-1, with unresolved D. Germline CDR1 DFQATT, CDR2 SNEGSKA (reference sequence). Trimming took off 0 bases at V and 0 bases at J, with 8 bases between the two ends. CDR3 length: 14 amino acids. The CDR3, as DNA: TGCAGTGCTAGAGATCCGGGCCTGAACACTGAAGCTTTCTTT. Protein sequence: CSARDPGLNTEAFF.

Worth noting for this clonotype: Being one base from a much bigger clone, this may be a read error. This chain uses TRBV12-3 or TRBV12-4 with TRBJ2-5; possibly TRBD1 for D (5 bases). The assigned J gene may be wrong: the sequence end matches TRBJ2-1 better. The CDR3 extends over 13 amino acids. Here the CDR3 reads CASSPDREETQFF. The CDR3 nucleotides are TGTGCCAGCAGCCCCGACAGAGAAGAGACCCAGTTCTTC.

A few counts support this clonotype. The junction and the germline gene differ at one end; a read error may be behind it. CDR3 loop: CAGSRAGGSSYEQYF. CDR3 nucleotides: TGTGCCGGCAGCCGAGCGGGGGGCAGCTCCTACGAGCAGTACTTC. This chain connects TRBV28 to TRBJ2-7, with 9 bases matching TRBD2. The CDR3 totals 15 residues. CDR1 and CDR2 (germline): MDHEN, SYDVKM.

This clonotype was recorded many times. CDR3 amino acids: CSVANYGYTF. CDR3 in DNA: TGCAGCGTTGCCAATTATGGCTACACCTTC. The chain links TRBV29-1 to TRBJ1-2; D is unresolved. This CDR3 is 10 amino acids long. With 4 bases removed from V and 5 bases from J, the gap between germline ends came to 5 bases. Germline V lookup: CDR1 SQVTM, CDR2 ANQGSEA.

This clonotype was counted only a few times. The chain joins TRBV5-1 to TRBJ1-5; D uncertain. Trimming left V 0 bases short and J 0 bases short, with 10 bases between. Germline V gene lookup returns CDR1 SGHRS and CDR2 YFSETQ. The length of the CDR3 is 16 residues. The CDR3 nucleotides read TGCGCCAGCAGCTTGGGCGGAGTAGATAGCAATCAGCCCCAGCATTTT. This encodes CASSLGGVDSNQPQHF.